This T cell receptor (beta chain) was sequenced during a study of T-cell reconstitution after alpha-beta-depleted transplantation in children. A library of TCRbeta sequences, prepared with unique molecular identifiers, was generated. In TCRdb, the PCR reads were re-called with MiXCR into one record per CDR3 protein. The table records roughly 500,000 distinct CDR3 sequences, less than 35% of them present only once. The length of the CDR3 is 13 residues. With V trimmed by 11 bases and J by 3 bases, 7 bases remained unmatched. Per germline, CDR1 MNHEY and CDR2 SVGEGT. The chain combines TRBV6-2 or TRBV6-3 with TRBJ2-1; 7 nucleotides match TRBD2. Sample: PBMCs from the stem cell graft donor, taken from the stem cell graft. This TCR came from a human donor who donated a stem cell graft to a child with aplastic anemia. The CDR3 coding sequence is TGTGCCGCTAGCGGACGGGACTACAATGAGCAGTTCTTC. Translated: CAASGRDYNEQFF.